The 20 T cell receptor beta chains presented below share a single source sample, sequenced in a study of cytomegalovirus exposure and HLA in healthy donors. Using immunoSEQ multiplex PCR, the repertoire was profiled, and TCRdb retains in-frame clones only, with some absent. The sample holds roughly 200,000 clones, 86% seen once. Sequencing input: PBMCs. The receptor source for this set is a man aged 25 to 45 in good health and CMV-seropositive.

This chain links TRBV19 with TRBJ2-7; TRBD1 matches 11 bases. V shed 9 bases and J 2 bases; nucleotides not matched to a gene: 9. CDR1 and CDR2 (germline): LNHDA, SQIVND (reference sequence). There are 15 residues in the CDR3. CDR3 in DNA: TGTGCCAGCCAGCCGGGACAGGGGGTCACCTACGAGCAGTACTTC. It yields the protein CASQPGQGVTYEQYF.

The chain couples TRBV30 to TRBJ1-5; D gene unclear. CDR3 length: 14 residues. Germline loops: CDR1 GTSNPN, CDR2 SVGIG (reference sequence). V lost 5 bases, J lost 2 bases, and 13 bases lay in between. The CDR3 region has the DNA TGTGCCTGGGGTCAGCAGTCCCGCAATCAGCCCCAGCATTTT. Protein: CAWGQQSRNQPQHF.

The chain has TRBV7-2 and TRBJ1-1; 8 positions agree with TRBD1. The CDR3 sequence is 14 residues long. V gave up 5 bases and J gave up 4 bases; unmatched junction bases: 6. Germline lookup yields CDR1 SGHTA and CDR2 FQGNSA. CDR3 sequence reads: CASSGQGSLTEAFF. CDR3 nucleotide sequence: TGTGCCAGCAGCGGACAGGGATCTCTCACTGAAGCTTTCTTT.

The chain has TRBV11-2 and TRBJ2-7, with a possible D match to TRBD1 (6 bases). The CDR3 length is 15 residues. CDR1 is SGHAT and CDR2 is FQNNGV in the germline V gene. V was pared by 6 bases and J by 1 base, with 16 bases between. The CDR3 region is CASRPLGQGSYEQYF. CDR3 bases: TGTGCCAGCAGACCCCTGGGACAAGGGTCCTACGAGCAGTACTTC.

The CDR3 is CASMWTGANEKLFF. DNA of the CDR3: TGTGCCAGCATGTGGACAGGCGCAAATGAAAAACTGTTTTTT. The chain recombines TRBV2 with TRBJ1-4; 7 bases are shared with TRBD1. CDR3 length: 14 residues. Germline V CDR1 and CDR2: SNHLY, FYNNEI. After removal of 7 bases from V and 5 bases from J, the junction contained 7 bases not matched to a gene.

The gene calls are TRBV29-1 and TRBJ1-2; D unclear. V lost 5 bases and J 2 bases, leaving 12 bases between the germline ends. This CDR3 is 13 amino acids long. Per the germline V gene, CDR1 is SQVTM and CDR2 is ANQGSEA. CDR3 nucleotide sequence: TGCAGCGTTCTCGCGCAGGAGAACTATGGCTACACCTTC. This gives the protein CSVLAQENYGYTF.

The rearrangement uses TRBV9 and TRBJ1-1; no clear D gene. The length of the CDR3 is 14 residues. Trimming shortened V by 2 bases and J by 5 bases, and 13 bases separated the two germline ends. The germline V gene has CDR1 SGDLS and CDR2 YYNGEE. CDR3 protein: CASSVTPAGTEAFF. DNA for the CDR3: TGTGCCAGCAGCGTCACCCCCGCGGGGACTGAAGCTTTCTTT.

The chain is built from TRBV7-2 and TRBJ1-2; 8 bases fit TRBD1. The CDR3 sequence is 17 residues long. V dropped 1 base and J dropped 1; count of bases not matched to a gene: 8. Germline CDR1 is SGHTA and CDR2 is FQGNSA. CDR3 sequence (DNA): TGTGCCAGCAGCTTAGGGGGACAGGCGAAATATAACTATGGCTACACCTTC. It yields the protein CASSLGGQAKYNYGYTF.

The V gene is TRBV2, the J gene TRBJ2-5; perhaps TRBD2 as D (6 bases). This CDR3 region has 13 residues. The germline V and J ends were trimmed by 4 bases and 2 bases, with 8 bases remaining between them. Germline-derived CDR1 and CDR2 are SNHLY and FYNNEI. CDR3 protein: CASSGGRQETQYF. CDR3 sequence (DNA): TGTGCCAGCAGTGGGGGGAGGCAAGAGACCCAGTACTTC.

DNA of the CDR3: TGTGCCAGTAGTACCCTACGGGACAGATTAAACATTCAGTACTTC. It encodes CASSTLRDRLNIQYF. The rearrangement uses TRBV19 and TRBJ2-4; 7 bases align to TRBD1. Trimming at V came to 4 bases and at J to 6 bases, leaving 9 bases not matched to a gene. Germline V gene lookup returns CDR1 LNHDA and CDR2 SQIVND (reference sequence). The length of the CDR3 is 15 residues.

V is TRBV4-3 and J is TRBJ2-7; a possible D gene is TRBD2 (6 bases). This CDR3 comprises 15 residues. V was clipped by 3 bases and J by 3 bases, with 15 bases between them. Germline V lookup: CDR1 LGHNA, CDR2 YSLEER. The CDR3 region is CASSHLLGGNYEQYF. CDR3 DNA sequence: TGCGCCAGCAGCCACCTCCTGGGGGGAAACTACGAGCAGTACTTC.

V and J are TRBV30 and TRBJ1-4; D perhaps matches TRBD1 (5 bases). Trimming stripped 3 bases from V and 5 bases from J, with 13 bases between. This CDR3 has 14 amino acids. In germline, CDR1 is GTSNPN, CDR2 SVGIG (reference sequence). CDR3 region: CAWSAGTLNEKLFF. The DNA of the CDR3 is TGTGCCTGGAGCGCCGGGACGCTAAATGAAAAACTGTTTTTT.

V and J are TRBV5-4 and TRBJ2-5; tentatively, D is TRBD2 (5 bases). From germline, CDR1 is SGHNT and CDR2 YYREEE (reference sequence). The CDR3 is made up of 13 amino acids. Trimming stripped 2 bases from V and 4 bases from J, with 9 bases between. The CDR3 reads CASSFEGVETQYF. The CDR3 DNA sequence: TGTGCCAGCAGCTTCGAGGGAGTAGAGACCCAGTACTTC. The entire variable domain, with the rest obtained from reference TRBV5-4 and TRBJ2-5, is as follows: ETGVTQSPTHLIKTRGQQVTLRCSSQSGHNTVSWYQQALGQGPQFIFQYYREEENGRGNFPPRFSGLQFPNYSSELNVNALELDDSALYLCASSFEGVETQYFGPGTRLLVL.

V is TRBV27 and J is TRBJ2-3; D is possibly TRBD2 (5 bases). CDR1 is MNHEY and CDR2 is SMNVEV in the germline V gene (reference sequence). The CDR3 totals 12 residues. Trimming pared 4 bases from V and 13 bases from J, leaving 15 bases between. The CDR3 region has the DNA TGTGCCAGCAGTTCCTCGGGAAGCATTGAGTATTTT. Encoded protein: CASSSSGSIEYF.

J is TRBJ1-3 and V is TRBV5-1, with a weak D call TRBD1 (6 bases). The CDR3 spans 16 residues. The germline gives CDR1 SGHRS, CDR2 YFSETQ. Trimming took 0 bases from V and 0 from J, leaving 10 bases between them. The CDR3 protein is CASSLATGVSGNTIYF. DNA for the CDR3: TGCGCCAGCAGCTTGGCGACAGGCGTCTCTGGAAACACCATATATTTT.

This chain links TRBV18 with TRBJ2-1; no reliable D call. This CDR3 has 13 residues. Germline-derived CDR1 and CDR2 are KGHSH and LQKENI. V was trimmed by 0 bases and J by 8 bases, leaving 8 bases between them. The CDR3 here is CASSPPNVDEQFF. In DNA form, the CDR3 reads TGTGCCAGCTCACCACCGAATGTTGATGAGCAGTTCTTC.

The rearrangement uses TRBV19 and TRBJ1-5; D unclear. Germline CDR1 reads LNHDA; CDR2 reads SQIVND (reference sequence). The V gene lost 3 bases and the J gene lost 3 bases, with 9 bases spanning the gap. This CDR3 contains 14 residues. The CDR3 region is CASSISSSNQPQHF. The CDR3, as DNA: TGTGCCAGTAGTATCTCGTCTTCCAATCAGCCCCAGCATTTT. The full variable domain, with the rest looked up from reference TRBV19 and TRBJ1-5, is DGGITQSPKYLFRKEGQNVTLSCEQNLNHDAMYWYRQDPGQGLRLIYYSQIVNDFQKGDIAEGYSVSREKKESFPLTVTSAQKNPTAFYLCASSISSSNQPQHFGDGTRLSIL.

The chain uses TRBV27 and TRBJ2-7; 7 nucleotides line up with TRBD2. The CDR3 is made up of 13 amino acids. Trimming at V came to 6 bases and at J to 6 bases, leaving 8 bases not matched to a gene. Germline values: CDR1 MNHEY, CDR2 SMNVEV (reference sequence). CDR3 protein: CASSLAGVSEQYF. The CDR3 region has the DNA TGTGCCAGCAGCCTGGCGGGGGTCTCCGAGCAGTACTTC.

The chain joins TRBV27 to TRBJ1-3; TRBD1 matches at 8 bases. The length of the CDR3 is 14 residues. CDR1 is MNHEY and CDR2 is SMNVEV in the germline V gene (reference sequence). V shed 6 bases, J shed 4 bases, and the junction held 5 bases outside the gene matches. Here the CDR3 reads CASRGTGRGNTIYF. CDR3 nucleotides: TGTGCCAGCAGGGGGACAGGACGAGGAAACACCATATATTTT.

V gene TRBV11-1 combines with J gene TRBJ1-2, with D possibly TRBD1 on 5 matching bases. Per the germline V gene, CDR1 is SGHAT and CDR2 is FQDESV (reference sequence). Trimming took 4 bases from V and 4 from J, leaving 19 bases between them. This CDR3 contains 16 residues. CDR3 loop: CASSSPAGGVTYGYTF. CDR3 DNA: TGTGCCAGCAGCTCCCCCGCGGGGGGGGTCACCTATGGCTACACCTTC.